Below are 15 T cell receptor beta chains sequenced from a single sample in a study of cytomegalovirus exposure and HLA in healthy donors. The PCR ran on 60 Vbeta and 13 Jbeta primers. Assay used: immunoSEQ multiplex PCR; TCRdb lists only in-frame clones, some missing. The table records roughly 160,000 clones, 70% to 80% of them present only once. Sequences were obtained from PBMCs. The receptor set was obtained from a man younger than 45 in good health and CMV-seropositive.

The V and J genes are TRBV19 and TRBJ2-3; 11 bases line up with TRBD2. Germline V CDR1 and CDR2: LNHDA, SQIVND (reference sequence). V lost 4 bases and J lost 2; bases outside the gene matches: 5. There are 16 residues in the CDR3. CDR3 DNA sequence: TGTGCCAGTAGTAGCCTAGCGGGGGGAGACACAGATACGCAGTATTTT. Translation gives CASSSLAGGDTDTQYF.

This sequence joins TRBV6-1 and TRBJ2-3; 8 bases are a match to TRBD1. The CDR3 extends over 16 amino acids. The J segment lost 3 bases and the V segment lost 5 bases, leaving 10 bases of the junction unmatched. Per the germline V gene, CDR1 is MNHNS and CDR2 is SASEGT. DNA for the CDR3: TGTGCCAGCAGTCAAGAGGACAGGGCGCGGACAGATACGCAGTATTTT. This encodes CASSQEDRARTDTQYF.

The rearrangement joins TRBV2 to TRBJ1-1; a possible D gene is TRBD1 (6 bases). This CDR3 has 15 amino acids. Germline CDR1 reads SNHLY; CDR2 reads FYNNEI. The germline V and J ends were trimmed by 4 bases and 5 bases, with 17 bases remaining between them. The CDR3 nucleotides read TGTGCCAGCAGTGCGCGCCAGGGGCTGGATACTGAAGCTTTCTTT. It encodes CASSARQGLDTEAFF.

There are a few counts of this clone. The V gene is TRBV6-1, the J gene TRBJ2-2, with a possible D match to TRBD1 (5 bases). CDR1 is MNHNS and CDR2 is SASEGT in the germline V gene. The CDR3 loop spans 15 amino acids. The V and J ends lost 1 base and 0 bases respectively, with 6 bases between them. The CDR3 reads CASSEVGANTGELFF. Here the CDR3 DNA reads TGTGCCAGCAGTGAAGTAGGGGCGAACACCGGGGAGCTGTTTTTT.

This chain links TRBV5-1 with TRBJ1-4; 7 bases align to TRBD1. This CDR3 has 15 residues. CDR1 is SGHRS and CDR2 is YFSETQ in the germline V gene. With V trimmed by 3 bases and J by 8 bases, 10 bases remained unmatched. The CDR3 nucleotides are TGCGCCAGCAGCTCAAGCCGGGACAGAGGAGAAAAACTGTTTTTT. As protein: CASSSSRDRGEKLFF.

This clone was recorded a few times. V and J are TRBV6-5 and TRBJ1-3; D ambiguous. Germline V gene sequence: CDR1 MNHEY, CDR2 SVGAGI. V dropped 2 bases and J dropped 4 bases, with 6 bases sitting between them. This CDR3 is 13 amino acids long. The CDR3 DNA follows: TGTGCCAGCAGTTACCGGTTGGGAAACACCATATATTTT. It codes for CASSYRLGNTIYF.

As to this clone: This specimen includes other DNA sequences encoding the same CDR3. V is TRBV7-9 and J is TRBJ2-3; weak D call: TRBD1 (5 bases). V lost 0 bases, J lost 2 bases, and 6 bases lay in between. This CDR3 is built from 14 residues. Germline values: CDR1 SEHNR, CDR2 FQNEAQ (reference sequence). CDR3 in amino acids: CASSLARVTDTQYF. CDR3 DNA sequence: TGTGCCAGCAGCTTAGCCAGGGTCACAGATACGCAGTATTTT.

The gene calls are TRBV13 and TRBJ2-1; possible D gene TRBD2, 6 bases. Trimming took off 5 bases at V and 12 bases at J, with 17 bases between the two ends. CDR1 and CDR2 (germline): PRHDT, FYEKMQ (reference sequence). The CDR3 sequence is 13 residues long. CDR3 coding DNA: TGTGCCAGCAGCCCCCGTGGGTGGGACTGGCAGTTCTTC. Encoded protein: CASSPRGWDWQFF.

This chain connects TRBV7-2 to TRBJ2-2; 8 nucleotides agree with TRBD1. Germline-derived CDR1 and CDR2 are SGHTA and FQGNSA. Losses at the gene ends were 5 bases for V and 6 bases for J; bases not matched to a gene: 5. CDR3 length: 14 amino acids. In nucleotides, the CDR3 is TGTGCCAGCAGCCCCCAGGGGGCGGCCGGGGAGCTGTTTTTT. Its translation is CASSPQGAAGELFF.

In this sample, this clone turned up once. The chain employs TRBV5-1 and TRBJ1-6, with D unresolved. CDR3 length: 15 residues. The germline gives CDR1 SGHRS, CDR2 YFSETQ. V shed 0 bases and J shed 6 bases, with 10 bases lying between them. The CDR3 sequence: CASSLDRELNSPLHF. CDR3 nucleotides: TGCGCCAGCAGCTTGGACCGAGAACTTAATTCACCCCTCCACTTT.

The chain has TRBV23-1 and TRBJ2-4; possibly TRBD1 for D (6 bases). TRBV23-1 is designated an ORF whose function remains uncertain. V gave up 7 bases and J gave up 4 bases, with 17 bases separating them. The CDR3 contains 15 residues. CDR3: CASNPTGPSKNIQYF. CDR3 nucleotide sequence: TGCGCCAGCAACCCGACAGGACCGTCGAAAAACATTCAGTACTTC.

The chain couples TRBV5-4 to TRBJ2-7; maybe TRBD1 (6 bases). Germline values: CDR1 SGHNT, CDR2 YYREEE (reference sequence). V lost 4 bases and J lost 1, with 9 bases in between. The CDR3 loop spans 13 amino acids. The chain's CDR3 is CASSPQGSYEQYF. The CDR3 nucleotides read TGTGCCAGCAGCCCGCAGGGGTCCTACGAGCAGTACTTC.

The chain employs TRBV11-2 and TRBJ1-1, with TRBD1 as a possible D gene (5 bases). CDR3 size: 14 residues. The V gene's germline CDR1 is SGHAT and CDR2 FQNNGV. The V gene lost 5 bases and the J gene lost 1 base, with 11 bases spanning the gap. CDR3 DNA: TGTGCCAGCAGCCAACCTGACAGGAACACTGAAGCTTTCTTT. Protein sequence: CASSQPDRNTEAFF. Using reference TRBV11-2 and TRBJ1-1 for the parts outside the CDR3, the full variable domain is EAGVAQSPRYKIIEKRQSVAFWCNPISGHATLYWYQQILGQGPKLLIQFQNNGVVDDSQLPKDRFSAERLKGVDSTLKIQPAKLEDSAVYLCASSQPDRNTEAFFGQGTRLTVV.

The chain uses TRBV27 and TRBJ2-7, with D possibly matching TRBD2 (6 bases). This CDR3 comprises 14 residues. V dropped 5 bases and J dropped 1 base, with 12 bases sitting between them. Germline loops: CDR1 MNHEY, CDR2 SMNVEV (reference sequence). The CDR3 protein is CASSDRERSYEQYF. CDR3 nucleotides: TGTGCCAGCAGTGACCGGGAGAGGTCCTACGAGCAGTACTTC.

This chain uses TRBV5-4 with TRBJ2-7; D may be TRBD1 (5 bases). The CDR3 has 15 amino acids. V was clipped by 4 bases and J by 5 bases, with 19 bases between them. Per the germline V gene, CDR1 is SGHNT and CDR2 is YYREEE (reference sequence). The CDR3: CASSTRTPQGDEQYF. CDR3 DNA: TGTGCCAGCAGCACCCGGACCCCCCAAGGGGACGAGCAGTACTTC. The complete variable domain, with remaining parts taken from reference TRBV5-4 and TRBJ2-7, reads ETGVTQSPTHLIKTRGQQVTLRCSSQSGHNTVSWYQQALGQGPQFIFQYYREEENGRGNFPPRFSGLQFPNYSSELNVNALELDDSALYLCASSTRTPQGDEQYFGPGTRLTVT.